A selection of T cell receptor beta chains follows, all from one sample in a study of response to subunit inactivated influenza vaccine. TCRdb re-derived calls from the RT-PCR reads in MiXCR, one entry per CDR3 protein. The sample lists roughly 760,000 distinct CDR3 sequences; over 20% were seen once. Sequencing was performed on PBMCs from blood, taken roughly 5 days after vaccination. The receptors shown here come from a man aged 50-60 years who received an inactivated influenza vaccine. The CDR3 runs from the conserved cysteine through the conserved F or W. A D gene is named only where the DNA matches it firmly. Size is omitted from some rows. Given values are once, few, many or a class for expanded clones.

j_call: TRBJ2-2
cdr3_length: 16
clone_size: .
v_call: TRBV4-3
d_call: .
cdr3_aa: CASSQAWGVNTGELFF
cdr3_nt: TGCGCCAGCAGCCAAGCTTGGGGTGTTAACACCGGGGAGCTGTTTTTT

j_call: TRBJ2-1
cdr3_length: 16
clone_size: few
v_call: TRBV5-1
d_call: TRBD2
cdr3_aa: CASSLAVTGGRNEQFF
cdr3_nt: TGCGCCAGCAGCTTGGCCGTCACGGGGGGTCGGAATGAGCAGTTCTTC

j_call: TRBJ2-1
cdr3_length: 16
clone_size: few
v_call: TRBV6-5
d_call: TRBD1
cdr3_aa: CASSYWGGTGYNEQFF
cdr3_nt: TGTGCCAGCAGTTATTGGGGCGGGACAGGTTACAATGAGCAGTTCTTC

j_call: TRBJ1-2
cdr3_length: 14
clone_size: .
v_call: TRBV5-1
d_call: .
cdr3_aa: CASSSVSANYGYTF
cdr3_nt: TGCGCCAGCAGCTCCGTCTCAGCTAACTATGGCTACACCTTC

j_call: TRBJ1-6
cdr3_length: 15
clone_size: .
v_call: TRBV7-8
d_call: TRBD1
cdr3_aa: CASSPERRGPSPLHF
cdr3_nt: TGTGCCAGCAGCCCTGAGCGAAGGGGGCCTTCACCCCTCCACTTT

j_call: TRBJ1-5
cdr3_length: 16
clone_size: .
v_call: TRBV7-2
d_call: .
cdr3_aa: CASSLTSGVSNQPQHF
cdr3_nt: TGTGCCAGCAGCTTAACTTCAGGAGTTAGCAATCAGCCCCAGCATTTT

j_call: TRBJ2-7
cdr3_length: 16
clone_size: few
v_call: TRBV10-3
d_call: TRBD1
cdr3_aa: CAISEHGTGADYEQYF
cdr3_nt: TGTGCCATCAGTGAGCACGGGACAGGCGCAGACTACGAGCAGTACTTC

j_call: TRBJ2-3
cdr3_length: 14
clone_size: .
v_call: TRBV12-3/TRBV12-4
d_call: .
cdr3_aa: CASSFSTGTDTQYF
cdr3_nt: TGTGCCAGCAGTTTTTCCACGGGTACAGATACGCAGTATTTT

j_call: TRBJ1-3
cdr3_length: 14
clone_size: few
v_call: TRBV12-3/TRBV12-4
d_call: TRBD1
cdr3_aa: CASGRTGSGNTIYF
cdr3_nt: TGTGCCAGCGGGAGGACAGGTTCGGGAAACACCATATATTTT

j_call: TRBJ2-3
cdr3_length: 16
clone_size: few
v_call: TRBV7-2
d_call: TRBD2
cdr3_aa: CASSSPSGGIEDTQYF
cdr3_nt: TGTGCCAGCAGCTCTCCTAGCGGGGGGATAGAGGATACGCAGTATTTT

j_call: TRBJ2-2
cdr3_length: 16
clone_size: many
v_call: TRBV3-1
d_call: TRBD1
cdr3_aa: CASSPNPGGGTGELFF
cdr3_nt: TGTGCCAGCAGCCCAAACCCAGGGGGTGGCACCGGGGAGCTGTTTTTT

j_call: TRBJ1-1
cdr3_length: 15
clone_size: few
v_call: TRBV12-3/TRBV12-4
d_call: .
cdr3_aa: CASIASGAENTEAFF
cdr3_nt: TGTGCCAGCATCGCTTCGGGGGCCGAGAACACTGAAGCTTTCTTT

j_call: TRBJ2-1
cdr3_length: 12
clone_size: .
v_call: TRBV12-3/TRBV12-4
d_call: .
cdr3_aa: CASSLWDYEQFF
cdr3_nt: TGTGCCAGCAGTTTATGGGACTATGAGCAGTTCTTC

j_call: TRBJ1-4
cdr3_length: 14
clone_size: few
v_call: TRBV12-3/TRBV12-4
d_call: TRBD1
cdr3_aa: CASRRQGTNEKLFF
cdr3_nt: TGTGCCAGCAGGCGACAGGGCACTAATGAAAAACTGTTTTTT

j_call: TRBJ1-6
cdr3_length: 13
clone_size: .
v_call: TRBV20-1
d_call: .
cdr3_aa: CSARVTGNSPLHF
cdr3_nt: TGCAGTGCTAGAGTTACAGGGAATTCACCCCTCCACTTT

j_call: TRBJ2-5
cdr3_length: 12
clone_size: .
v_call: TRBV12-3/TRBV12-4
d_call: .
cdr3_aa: CASSFGVWTQYF
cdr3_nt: TGTGCCAGCAGTTTCGGGGTTTGGACCCAGTACTTC

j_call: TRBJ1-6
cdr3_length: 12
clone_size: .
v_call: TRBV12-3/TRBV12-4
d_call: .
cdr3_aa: CASSHGNSPLHF
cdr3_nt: TGTGCCAGCAGTCATGGGAATTCACCCCTCCACTTT

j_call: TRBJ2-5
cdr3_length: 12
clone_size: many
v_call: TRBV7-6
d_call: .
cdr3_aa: CASSLSTETQYF
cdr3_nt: TGTGCCAGCAGCTTATCCACAGAGACCCAGTACTTC

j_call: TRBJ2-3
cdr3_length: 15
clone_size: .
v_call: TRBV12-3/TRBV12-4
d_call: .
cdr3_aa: CATTTVPGSGDTQYF
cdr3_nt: TGTGCCACCACCACCGTCCCAGGATCTGGAGATACGCAGTATTTT

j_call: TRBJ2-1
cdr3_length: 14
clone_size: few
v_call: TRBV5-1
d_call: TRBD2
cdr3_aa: CASSLSGRAVEQFF
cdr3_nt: TGCGCCAGCAGCTTGAGCGGGAGGGCCGTTGAGCAGTTCTTC

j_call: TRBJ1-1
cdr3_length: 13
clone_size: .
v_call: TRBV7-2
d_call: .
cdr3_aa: CASSLSLGTEAFF
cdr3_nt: TGTGCCAGCAGCCTATCCCTGGGTACTGAAGCTTTCTTT

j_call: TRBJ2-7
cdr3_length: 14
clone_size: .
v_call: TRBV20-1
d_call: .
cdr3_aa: CSASIQGRSYEQYF
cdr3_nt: TGCAGTGCTAGCATACAGGGGAGGAGCTACGAGCAGTACTTC

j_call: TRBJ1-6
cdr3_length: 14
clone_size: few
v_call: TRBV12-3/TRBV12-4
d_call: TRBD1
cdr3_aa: CASSFTGEHSPLHF
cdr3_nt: TGTGCCAGCAGTTTTACAGGGGAACATTCACCCCTCCACTTT

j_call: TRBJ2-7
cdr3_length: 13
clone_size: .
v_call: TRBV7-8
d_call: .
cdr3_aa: CASQRGREFEQYF
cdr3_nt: TGTGCCAGCCAACGAGGCAGGGAGTTCGAGCAGTACTTC

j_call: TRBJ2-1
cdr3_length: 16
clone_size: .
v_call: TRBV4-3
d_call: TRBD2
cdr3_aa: CASSHYSGRGLNEQFF
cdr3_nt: TGCGCCAGCAGCCATTATAGCGGGAGAGGGTTGAATGAGCAGTTCTTC

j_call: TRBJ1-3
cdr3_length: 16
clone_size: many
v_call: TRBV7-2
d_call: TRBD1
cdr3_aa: CASSFSGTGSGNTIYF
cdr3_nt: TGTGCCAGCAGCTTCTCCGGGACAGGGTCTGGAAACACCATATATTTT

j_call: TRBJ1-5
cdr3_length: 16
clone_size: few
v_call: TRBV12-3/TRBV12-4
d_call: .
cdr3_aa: CASSTGQRGSNQPQHF
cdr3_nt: TGTGCCAGCAGTACCGGACAGCGGGGGAGCAATCAGCCCCAGCATTTT

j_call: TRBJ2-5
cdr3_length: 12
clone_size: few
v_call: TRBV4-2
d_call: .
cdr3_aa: CASSQDGWTQYF
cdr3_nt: TGTGCCAGCAGCCAAGACGGGTGGACCCAGTACTTC

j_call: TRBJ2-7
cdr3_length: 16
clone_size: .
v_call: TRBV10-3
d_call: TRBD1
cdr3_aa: CAISESIRDRGYEQYF
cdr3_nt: TGTGCCATCAGTGAGTCCATAAGGGACAGGGGATACGAGCAGTACTTC

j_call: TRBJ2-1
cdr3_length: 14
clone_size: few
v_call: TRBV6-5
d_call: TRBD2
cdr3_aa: CASSLSGGRNEQFF
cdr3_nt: TGTGCCAGCAGTTTGTCGGGGGGGCGCAATGAGCAGTTCTTC

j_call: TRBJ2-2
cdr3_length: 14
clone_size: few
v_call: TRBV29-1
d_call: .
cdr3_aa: CSARQGGRTGELFF
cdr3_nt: TGCAGCGCCCGACAGGGAGGAAGGACCGGGGAGCTGTTTTTT

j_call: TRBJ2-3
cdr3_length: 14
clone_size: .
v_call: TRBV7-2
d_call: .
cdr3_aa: CARRAPTSTDTQYF
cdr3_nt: TGTGCCAGAAGGGCGCCCACTAGCACAGATACGCAGTATTTT

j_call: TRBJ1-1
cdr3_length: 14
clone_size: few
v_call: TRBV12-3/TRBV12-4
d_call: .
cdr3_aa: CASSLRFGSTEAFF
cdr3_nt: TGTGCCAGCAGCCTCCGGTTTGGGTCCACTGAAGCTTTCTTT

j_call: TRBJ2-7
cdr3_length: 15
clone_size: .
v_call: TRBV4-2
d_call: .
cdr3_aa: CASSQERWAAYEQYF
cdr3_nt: TGTGCCAGCAGCCAAGAAAGGTGGGCAGCCTACGAGCAGTACTTC

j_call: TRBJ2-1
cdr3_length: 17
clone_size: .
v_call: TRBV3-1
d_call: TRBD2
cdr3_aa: CACCQDPSGRIYNEQFF
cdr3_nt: TGTGCCTGCTGCCAAGATCCTAGCGGGAGAATCTACAATGAGCAGTTCTTC

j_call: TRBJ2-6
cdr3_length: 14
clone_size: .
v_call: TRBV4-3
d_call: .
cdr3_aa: CASSQGSGLGVLTF
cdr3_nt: TGCGCCAGCAGCCAAGGGTCGGGGTTGGGCGTCCTGACTTTC

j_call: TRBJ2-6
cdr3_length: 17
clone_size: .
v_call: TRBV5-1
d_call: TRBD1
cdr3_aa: CASSWGQESSGANVLTF
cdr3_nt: TGCGCCAGCAGCTGGGGACAGGAAAGCTCTGGGGCCAACGTCCTGACTTTC

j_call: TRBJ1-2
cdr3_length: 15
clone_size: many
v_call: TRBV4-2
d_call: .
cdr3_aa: CASSQEGQSNYGYTF
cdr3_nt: TGTGCCAGCAGCCAAGAAGGCCAGTCTAACTATGGCTACACCTTC

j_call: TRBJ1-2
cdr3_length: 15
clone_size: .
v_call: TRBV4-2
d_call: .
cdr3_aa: CASSQDSPAKGGYTF
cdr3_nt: TGTGCCAGCAGCCAAGATTCACCGGCGAAAGGGGGCTACACCTTC

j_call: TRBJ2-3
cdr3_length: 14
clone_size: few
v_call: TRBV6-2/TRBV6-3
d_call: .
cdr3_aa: CASRRAYGTDTQYF
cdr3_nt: TGTGCCAGCAGACGTGCATATGGCACAGATACGCAGTATTTT

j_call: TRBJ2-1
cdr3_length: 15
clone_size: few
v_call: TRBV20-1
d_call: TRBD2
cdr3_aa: CSARFLAGRYNEQFF
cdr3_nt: TGCAGTGCTAGATTTCTAGCGGGGCGATACAATGAGCAGTTCTTC

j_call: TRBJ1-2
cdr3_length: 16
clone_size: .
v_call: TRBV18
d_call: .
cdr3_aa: CASSPSEVRGGGGYTF
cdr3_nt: TGTGCCAGCTCACCATCGGAAGTCCGAGGGGGAGGGGGCTACACCTTC

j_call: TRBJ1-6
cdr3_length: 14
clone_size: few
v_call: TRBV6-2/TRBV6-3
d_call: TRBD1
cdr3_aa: CASSQRTGSSPLHF
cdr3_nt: TGTGCCAGCAGCCAGCGGACAGGGAGTTCACCCCTCCACTTT

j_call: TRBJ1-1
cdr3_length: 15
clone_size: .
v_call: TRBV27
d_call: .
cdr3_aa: CASSLFGQLNTEAFF
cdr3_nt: TGTGCCAGCAGTTTATTTGGACAGCTGAACACTGAAGCTTTCTTT

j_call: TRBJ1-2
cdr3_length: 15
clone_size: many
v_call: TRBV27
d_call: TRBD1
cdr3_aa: CASSNGQGFLYGYTF
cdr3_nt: TGTGCCAGCAGCAACGGACAGGGATTTCTCTATGGCTACACCTTC

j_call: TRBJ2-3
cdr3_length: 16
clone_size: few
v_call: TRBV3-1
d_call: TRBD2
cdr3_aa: CASSQGPRGSTDTQYF
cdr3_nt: TGTGCCAGCAGCCAAGGCCCGCGGGGGAGCACAGATACGCAGTATTTT

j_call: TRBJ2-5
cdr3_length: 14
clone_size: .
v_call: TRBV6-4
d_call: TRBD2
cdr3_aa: CASSWRGGEETQYF
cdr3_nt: TGTGCCAGCTCCTGGCGGGGGGGCGAGGAGACCCAGTACTTC

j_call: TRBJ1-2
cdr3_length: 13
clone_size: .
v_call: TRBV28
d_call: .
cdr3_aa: CASTPGQIYGYTF
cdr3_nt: TGTGCCAGCACCCCAGGACAGATCTATGGCTACACCTTC

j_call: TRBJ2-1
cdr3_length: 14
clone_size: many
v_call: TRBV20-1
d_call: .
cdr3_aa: CSARVQGPRNEQFF
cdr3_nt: TGCAGTGCTAGAGTACAGGGCCCCCGCAATGAGCAGTTCTTC

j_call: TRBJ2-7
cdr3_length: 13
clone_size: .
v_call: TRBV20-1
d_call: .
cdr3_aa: CSASIRVPYEQYF
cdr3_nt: TGCAGTGCTAGTATACGGGTACCCTACGAGCAGTACTTC

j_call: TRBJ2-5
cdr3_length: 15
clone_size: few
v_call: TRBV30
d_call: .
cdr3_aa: CAWSPLSTHQETQYF
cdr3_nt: TGTGCCTGGAGTCCCCTTTCGACACACCAAGAGACCCAGTACTTC

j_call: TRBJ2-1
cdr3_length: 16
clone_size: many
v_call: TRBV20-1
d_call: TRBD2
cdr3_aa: CSAIGSGGGEYNEQFF
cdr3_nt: TGCAGTGCTATCGGATCCGGCGGGGGGGAGTACAATGAGCAGTTCTTC

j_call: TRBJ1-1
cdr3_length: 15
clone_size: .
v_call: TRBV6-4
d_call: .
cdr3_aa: CASRPLGGPNTEAFF
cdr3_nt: TGTGCCAGCAGGCCCCTAGGGGGGCCGAACACTGAAGCTTTCTTT

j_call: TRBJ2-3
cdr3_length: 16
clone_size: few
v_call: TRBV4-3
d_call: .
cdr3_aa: CASSQGSSRDRNTQYF
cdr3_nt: TGCGCCAGCAGCCAAGGATCGAGCAGGGATAGGAATACGCAGTATTTT

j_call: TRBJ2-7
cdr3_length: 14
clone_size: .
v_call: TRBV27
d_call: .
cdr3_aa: CASSLLASEYEQYF
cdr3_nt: TGTGCCAGCAGTTTACTAGCTAGCGAGTACGAGCAGTACTTC